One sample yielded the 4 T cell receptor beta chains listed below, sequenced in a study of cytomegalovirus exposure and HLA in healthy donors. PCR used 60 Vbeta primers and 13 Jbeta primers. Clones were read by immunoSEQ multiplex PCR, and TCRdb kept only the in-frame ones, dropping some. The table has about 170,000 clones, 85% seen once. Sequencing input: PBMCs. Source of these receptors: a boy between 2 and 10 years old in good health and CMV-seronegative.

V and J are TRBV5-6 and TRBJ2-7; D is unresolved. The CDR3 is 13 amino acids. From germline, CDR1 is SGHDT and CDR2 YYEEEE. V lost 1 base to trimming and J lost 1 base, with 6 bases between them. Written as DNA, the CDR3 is TGTGCCAGCAGCTTGTACGGGTCCTACGAGCAGTACTTC. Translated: CASSLYGSYEQYF.

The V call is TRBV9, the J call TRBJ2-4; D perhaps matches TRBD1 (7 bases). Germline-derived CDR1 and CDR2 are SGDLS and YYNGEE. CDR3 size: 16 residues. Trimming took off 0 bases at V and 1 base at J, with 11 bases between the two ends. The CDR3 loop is CASSVGAGGAKNIQYF. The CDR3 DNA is TGTGCCAGCAGCGTAGGGGCAGGGGGGGCCAAAAACATTCAGTACTTC.

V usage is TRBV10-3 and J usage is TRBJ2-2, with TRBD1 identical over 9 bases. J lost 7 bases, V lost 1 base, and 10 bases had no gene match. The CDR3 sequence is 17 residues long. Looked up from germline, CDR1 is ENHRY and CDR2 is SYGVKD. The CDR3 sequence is CAISELGQGLGVGELFF. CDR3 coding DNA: TGTGCCATCAGTGAGTTGGGACAGGGATTGGGAGTCGGGGAGCTGTTTTTT.

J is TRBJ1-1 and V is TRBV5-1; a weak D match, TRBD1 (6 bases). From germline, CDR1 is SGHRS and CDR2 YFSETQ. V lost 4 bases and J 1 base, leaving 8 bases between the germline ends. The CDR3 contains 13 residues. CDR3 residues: CASSPTGNTEAFF. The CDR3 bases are TGCGCCAGCAGCCCGACAGGGAACACTGAAGCTTTCTTT.